This TCR beta chain was found in a study of T cells in Graves' hyperthyroidism and ophthalmopathy. In the ophthalmopathy cohort, Clinical Activity Score was at least 3, NOSPECS grade at least 4, and duration under 3 months. In making diagnoses, clinical symptoms, serum thyroxine and TRAb, thyroid ultrasound and orbital computed tomography were all used. PBMCs were obtained from under 13 ml fresh peripheral blood. RNA transcripts were the template for amplifying TCR beta CDR3 regions. First-round RT-PCR of the TCR CDR3 relied on the HTBI primer set. MiXCR, run by TCRdb on the multiplex PCR reads, gives a single entry per CDR3 protein. The table has hundreds of thousands of distinct CDR3 sequences, roughly a quarter seen once. The table lists this clonotype with many counts. This CDR3 spans 18 amino acids. Germline V gene lookup returns CDR1 MNHEY and CDR2 SVGEGT. The J segment lost 0 bases and the V segment lost 3 bases, leaving 7 bases of the junction unmatched.

Specimen: blood. This sequence originates from a woman in her 30s with Graves' ophthalmopathy. The chain joins TRBV6-2 or TRBV6-3 to TRBJ2-6, with 8 bases fitting TRBD1. The CDR3 coding sequence is TGTGCCAGCAGTTATAATCAGGGGGCTCCCTCTGGGGCCAACGTCCTGACTTTC. Encoded protein: CASSYNQGAPSGANVLTF.